The rows below give T cell receptor beta chains drawn from one sample of a study of T cell changes during pregnancy in multiple sclerosis. Produced via immunoSEQ multiplex PCR; TCRdb's table is partial and in-frame only. The sample holds roughly 93,000 clones; around 90% are singletons and the top ten take under 0.95%. Sequencing used peripheral blood, obtained before pregnancy. These receptors were collected from a female donor with multiple sclerosis, enrolled in a pregnancy study. Both conserved end residues are part of each CDR3. A D gene is named only where the DNA matches it firmly. Clone size is not always given. Where it is, it says once, few, many or a class for expanded clones.

V gene: TRBV4-2
J gene: TRBJ2-7
clone size: NA
D gene: NA
CDR3 protein: CASSQDMGLYEQYF
CDR3 DNA: TGTGCCAGCAGCCAAGATATGGGGCTCTACGAGCAGTACTTC

V gene: TRBV2
J gene: TRBJ2-6
clone size: NA
D gene: NA
CDR3 protein: CASSDGAYGANVLTF
CDR3 DNA: TGTGCCAGCAGTGATGGAGCGTACGGGGCCAACGTCCTGACTTTC

V gene: TRBV6-1
J gene: TRBJ2-2
clone size: NA
D gene: TRBD2
CDR3 protein: CASSEDAGGPVTGELFF
CDR3 DNA: TGTGCCAGCAGTGAAGATGCGGGGGGGCCGGTCACCGGGGAGCTGTTTTTT

V gene: TRBV6-6
J gene: TRBJ1-1
clone size: NA
D gene: NA
CDR3 protein: CASSSLTQGSKAFF
CDR3 DNA: TGTGCCAGCAGTTCTCTAACTCAGGGCAGTAAAGCTTTCTTT

V gene: TRBV7-2
J gene: TRBJ2-5
clone size: NA
D gene: NA
CDR3 protein: CASSFPGLRETQYF
CDR3 DNA: TGTGCCAGCAGCTTCCCCGGACTGCGAGAGACCCAGTACTTC

V gene: TRBV7-9
J gene: TRBJ1-6
clone size: NA
D gene: TRBD1
CDR3 protein: CASSLLGTGLNNSPLHF
CDR3 DNA: TGTGCCAGCAGCTTACTAGGGACAGGCCTTAATAATTCACCCCTCCACTTT

V gene: TRBV5-8
J gene: TRBJ1-4
clone size: NA
D gene: NA
CDR3 protein: CASSLETAGAEKLFF
CDR3 DNA: TGTGCCAGCAGCCTGGAGACGGCAGGGGCTGAAAAACTGTTTTTT

V gene: TRBV10-3
J gene: TRBJ2-7
clone size: NA
D gene: TRBD2
CDR3 protein: CAISERLAGGLPSYEQYF
CDR3 DNA: TGTGCCATCAGTGAGAGGCTAGCGGGAGGGCTACCCTCCTACGAGCAGTACTTC

V gene: TRBV10-3
J gene: TRBJ2-7
clone size: NA
D gene: TRBD2
CDR3 protein: CAISGQAGASYEQYF
CDR3 DNA: TGTGCCATCAGTGGTCAAGCGGGGGCCTCCTACGAGCAGTACTTC

V gene: TRBV5-1
J gene: TRBJ2-7
clone size: NA
D gene: TRBD2
CDR3 protein: CASSLAGGRVNEQYF
CDR3 DNA: TGCGCCAGCAGCTTGGCCGGTGGGAGGGTAAACGAGCAGTACTTC

V gene: TRBV11-2
J gene: TRBJ2-5
clone size: NA
D gene: TRBD1
CDR3 protein: CASRPIGTAKERAQYF
CDR3 DNA: TGTGCCAGCAGACCAATTGGGACAGCTAAAGAGAGGGCCCAGTACTTC

V gene: TRBV2
J gene: TRBJ2-5
clone size: NA
D gene: NA
CDR3 protein: CASSVMIRETQYF
CDR3 DNA: TGTGCCAGCAGTGTGATGATCAGAGAGACCCAGTACTTC

V gene: TRBV29-1
J gene: TRBJ1-1
clone size: NA
D gene: NA
CDR3 protein: CSVLARNTEAFF
CDR3 DNA: TGCAGCGTCCTGGCCAGAAACACTGAAGCTTTCTTT

V gene: TRBV18
J gene: TRBJ2-7
clone size: NA
D gene: TRBD1
CDR3 protein: CASRDGTGGSEQYF
CDR3 DNA: TGTGCCAGCCGAGACGGGACAGGGGGTTCTGAGCAGTACTTC

V gene: TRBV7-3
J gene: TRBJ2-3
clone size: NA
D gene: NA
CDR3 protein: CASSLFPGTDTQYF
CDR3 DNA: TGTGCCAGCAGCTTATTTCCAGGCACAGATACGCAGTATTTT

V gene: TRBV4-2
J gene: TRBJ2-7
clone size: once
D gene: NA
CDR3 protein: CASSSRGPTSSYEQYF
CDR3 DNA: TGTGCCAGCAGCTCACGAGGACCGACTAGCTCCTACGAGCAGTACTTC

V gene: TRBV4-2
J gene: TRBJ2-5
clone size: NA
D gene: TRBD2
CDR3 protein: CASSQDSGGGETQYF
CDR3 DNA: TGTGCCAGCAGCCAAGATTCGGGCGGGGGAGAGACCCAGTACTTC

V gene: TRBV28
J gene: TRBJ1-1
clone size: NA
D gene: TRBD1
CDR3 protein: CASSGTGSVLGTEAFF
CDR3 DNA: TGTGCCAGCAGTGGGACAGGTTCCGTTTTAGGCACTGAAGCTTTCTTT

V gene: TRBV7-2
J gene: TRBJ1-5
clone size: NA
D gene: NA
CDR3 protein: CASSPRNQPQHF
CDR3 DNA: TGTGCCAGCAGCCCGAGGAATCAGCCCCAGCATTTT

V gene: TRBV11-2
J gene: TRBJ1-2
clone size: NA
D gene: TRBD1
CDR3 protein: CASSPGQGNYGYTF
CDR3 DNA: TGTGCCAGCAGCCCCGGACAGGGAAACTATGGCTACACCTTC

V gene: TRBV7-2
J gene: TRBJ2-7
clone size: NA
D gene: TRBD2
CDR3 protein: CASSLESGGYEQYF
CDR3 DNA: TGTGCCAGCAGCTTAGAATCCGGGGGGTACGAGCAGTACTTC

V gene: TRBV27
J gene: TRBJ1-1
clone size: NA
D gene: NA
CDR3 protein: CASSFGGEAFF
CDR3 DNA: TGTGCCAGCAGTTTTGGCGGGGAAGCTTTCTTT

V gene: TRBV6-1
J gene: TRBJ2-7
clone size: NA
D gene: NA
CDR3 protein: CASSELGGIGEQYF
CDR3 DNA: TGTGCCAGCAGTGAATTAGGCGGGATTGGCGAGCAGTACTTC

V gene: TRBV27
J gene: TRBJ1-2
clone size: NA
D gene: NA
CDR3 protein: CASSLYRAAGYTF
CDR3 DNA: TGTGCCAGCAGTTTATACAGGGCGGCTGGCTACACCTTC

V gene: TRBV7-9
J gene: TRBJ1-5
clone size: NA
D gene: NA
CDR3 protein: CASSPDTTDVQPQHF
CDR3 DNA: TGTGCCAGCAGCCCCGACACAACTGATGTTCAGCCCCAGCATTTT

V gene: TRBV11-1
J gene: TRBJ2-7
clone size: NA
D gene: NA
CDR3 protein: CASSATGTTKVQYF
CDR3 DNA: TGTGCCAGCAGCGCCACCGGGACAACGAAGGTGCAGTACTTC

V gene: TRBV15
J gene: TRBJ1-6
clone size: once
D gene: NA
CDR3 protein: CATSRPDGNNSPLHF
CDR3 DNA: TGTGCCACCAGCAGACCGGACGGGAATAATTCACCCCTCCACTTT

V gene: TRBV13
J gene: TRBJ2-1
clone size: NA
D gene: TRBD2
CDR3 protein: CASSTRTSHPSSYNEQFF
CDR3 DNA: TGTGCCAGCAGCACCCGGACTAGTCACCCCAGCTCCTACAATGAGCAGTTCTTC

V gene: TRBV18
J gene: TRBJ1-1
clone size: NA
D gene: TRBD1
CDR3 protein: CASSPGQGDEAFF
CDR3 DNA: TGTGCCAGCTCACCCGGACAGGGGGATGAAGCTTTCTTT

V gene: TRBV7-9
J gene: TRBJ1-1
clone size: NA
D gene: TRBD1
CDR3 protein: CASSPRDRGDTEAFF
CDR3 DNA: TGTGCCAGCAGCCCGCGGGACAGGGGGGACACTGAAGCTTTCTTT

V gene: TRBV5-4
J gene: TRBJ2-1
clone size: NA
D gene: TRBD1
CDR3 protein: CASTGTGQGPVEQFF
CDR3 DNA: TGTGCCAGCACCGGGACGGGACAGGGCCCAGTTGAGCAGTTCTTC

V gene: TRBV11-3
J gene: TRBJ2-2
clone size: NA
D gene: NA
CDR3 protein: CASSAASEPPGELFF
CDR3 DNA: TGTGCCAGCAGCGCGGCTAGCGAACCCCCCGGGGAGCTGTTTTTT

V gene: TRBV6-6
J gene: TRBJ2-7
clone size: NA
D gene: NA
CDR3 protein: CASSGSIRDTLRKQYF
CDR3 DNA: TGTGCCAGCAGTGGGTCAATCCGGGACACCCTGAGGAAGCAGTACTTC

V gene: TRBV30
J gene: TRBJ2-7
clone size: NA
D gene: NA
CDR3 protein: CAWSGAGAALILSYEQYF
CDR3 DNA: TGTGCCTGGAGTGGGGCAGGGGCCGCGCTTATACTATCCTACGAGCAGTACTTC

V gene: TRBV6-5
J gene: TRBJ2-3
clone size: NA
D gene: TRBD2
CDR3 protein: CASCSSGETDTQYF
CDR3 DNA: TGTGCCAGCTGTTCTAGCGGGGAGACAGATACGCAGTATTTT

V gene: TRBV30
J gene: TRBJ2-7
clone size: NA
D gene: TRBD1
CDR3 protein: CAWSSGGYEQYF
CDR3 DNA: TGTGCCTGGAGCTCAGGGGGCTACGAGCAGTACTTC

V gene: TRBV18
J gene: TRBJ2-3
clone size: once
D gene: TRBD2
CDR3 protein: CASSPPGTSGGSQYF
CDR3 DNA: TGTGCCAGCTCACCTCCTGGGACTAGCGGGGGTTCGCAGTATTTT

V gene: TRBV28
J gene: TRBJ1-1
clone size: NA
D gene: NA
CDR3 protein: CASSFRPNTEAFF
CDR3 DNA: TGTGCCAGCAGTTTCAGGCCGAACACTGAAGCTTTCTTT

V gene: TRBV9
J gene: TRBJ2-1
clone size: NA
D gene: NA
CDR3 protein: CASSPRGYNEQFF
CDR3 DNA: TGTGCCAGCAGCCCAAGAGGGTACAATGAGCAGTTCTTC